A selection of T cell receptor beta chains follows, all from one sample in a study of vaccination and CD4 T cells after COVID-19. No antigen has been identified for these receptors. TCRdb reprocessed the PCR reads with MiXCR, giving one entry per CDR3 protein. The sample has some 15,000 distinct CDR3 sequences; less than 75% are singletons. Sequenced input: CD4+ T cells from blood, cultured in vitro. These receptors were collected from a human donor who had recovered from COVID-19. Each CDR3 is given with its conserved first and last residue. D genes are given only for firm matches. A row's size may be missing; if present it is once, few, many or a size class.

clone_size: few
v_call: TRBV21-1
j_call: TRBJ1-6
d_call: .
cdr3_aa: CASSRKGYNSPLHF
cdr3_nt: TGTGCCAGCAGTCGTAAGGGGTATAATTCACCCCTCCACTTT

clone_size: few
v_call: TRBV15
j_call: TRBJ2-2
d_call: .
cdr3_aa: CATSRYKTAGELFF
cdr3_nt: TGTGCCACCAGCAGATACAAGACCGCCGGGGAGCTGTTTTTT

clone_size: .
v_call: TRBV29-1
j_call: TRBJ2-7
d_call: TRBD1
cdr3_aa: CSVETGGVLSYEQYF
cdr3_nt: TGCAGCGTTGAGACAGGGGGGGTCCTTTCCTACGAGCAGTACTTC

clone_size: .
v_call: TRBV24-1
j_call: TRBJ1-2
d_call: .
cdr3_aa: CAAGGRYGYTF
cdr3_nt: TGTGCCGCGGGGGGTCGATATGGCTACACCTTC

clone_size: .
v_call: TRBV6-4
j_call: TRBJ2-3
d_call: .
cdr3_aa: CASSDAGDADTQYF
cdr3_nt: TGTGCCAGCAGTGACGCGGGTGATGCAGATACGCAGTATTTT

clone_size: .
v_call: TRBV27
j_call: TRBJ1-2
d_call: .
cdr3_aa: CASSLSGYLYGYTF
cdr3_nt: TGTGCCAGCAGTTTAAGTGGTTACCTCTATGGCTACACCTTC

clone_size: .
v_call: TRBV4-1
j_call: TRBJ1-3
d_call: TRBD1
cdr3_aa: CASSQDLETGLGNTIYF
cdr3_nt: TGCGCCAGCAGCCAAGATCTAGAGACAGGGCTTGGAAACACCATATATTTT

clone_size: .
v_call: TRBV2
j_call: TRBJ1-6
d_call: .
cdr3_aa: CASSWGGSGSNSPLHF
cdr3_nt: TGTGCCAGCAGTTGGGGTGGTTCAGGGTCAAATTCACCCCTCCACTTT

clone_size: few
v_call: TRBV6-1
j_call: TRBJ2-5
d_call: .
cdr3_aa: CASTEQVKETQYF
cdr3_nt: TGTGCCAGCACCGAGCAGGTGAAAGAGACCCAGTACTTC

clone_size: .
v_call: TRBV20-1
j_call: TRBJ1-5
d_call: .
cdr3_aa: CSVGLENSNQPQHF
cdr3_nt: TGCAGTGTGGGGCTAGAGAATAGCAATCAGCCCCAGCATTTT

clone_size: .
v_call: TRBV4-3
j_call: TRBJ2-2
d_call: .
cdr3_aa: CASSPLGGRINTGELFF
cdr3_nt: TGCGCCAGCAGCCCCCTAGGGGGACGCATTAACACCGGGGAGCTGTTTTTT

clone_size: once
v_call: TRBV6-2/TRBV6-3
j_call: TRBJ2-5
d_call: TRBD2
cdr3_aa: CASSSSRRAGALQGTQYF
cdr3_nt: TGTGCCAGCAGTTCTTCTCGTCGAGCGGGAGCCCTCCAAGGAACCCAGTACTTC

clone_size: .
v_call: TRBV20-1
j_call: TRBJ1-4
d_call: TRBD1
cdr3_aa: CSAHRQGGKLFF
cdr3_nt: TGCAGTGCCCACAGACAGGGAGGGAAACTGTTTTTT

clone_size: once
v_call: TRBV19
j_call: TRBJ1-2
d_call: .
cdr3_aa: CASSIPGRRGYGYTF
cdr3_nt: TGTGCCAGTAGTATCCCGGGACGGCGGGGCTATGGCTACACCTTC

clone_size: .
v_call: TRBV20-1
j_call: TRBJ1-6
d_call: .
cdr3_aa: CSARGTGDSPLHF
cdr3_nt: TGCAGTGCTAGAGGGACGGGAGATTCACCCCTCCACTTT

clone_size: .
v_call: TRBV7-3
j_call: TRBJ2-2
d_call: .
cdr3_aa: CASSPGTQVSGELFF
cdr3_nt: TGTGCCAGCAGCCCCGGGACCCAGGTGTCCGGGGAGCTGTTTTTT

clone_size: .
v_call: TRBV20-1
j_call: TRBJ2-2
d_call: .
cdr3_aa: CRAAGKNTGELFF
cdr3_nt: TGCAGGGCGGCGGGGAAGAACACCGGGGAGCTGTTTTTT

clone_size: .
v_call: TRBV20-1
j_call: TRBJ1-1
d_call: TRBD1
cdr3_aa: CSASQGADTEAFF
cdr3_nt: TGCAGTGCCTCGCAGGGGGCGGACACTGAAGCTTTCTTT

clone_size: .
v_call: TRBV7-2
j_call: TRBJ1-6
d_call: .
cdr3_aa: CASSFGMARRGNSPLHF
cdr3_nt: TGTGCCAGCAGCTTCGGAATGGCTCGGAGGGGGAATTCACCCCTCCACTTT

clone_size: few
v_call: TRBV20-1
j_call: TRBJ1-5
d_call: TRBD1
cdr3_aa: CSAPKPGTGSNQPQHF
cdr3_nt: TGCAGTGCTCCGAAACCCGGGACAGGGAGCAATCAGCCCCAGCATTTT

clone_size: .
v_call: TRBV7-8
j_call: TRBJ1-1
d_call: .
cdr3_aa: CASSLARGGEAFF
cdr3_nt: TGTGCCAGCAGCTTAGCGCGGGGAGGTGAAGCTTTCTTT

clone_size: .
v_call: TRBV5-1
j_call: TRBJ2-2
d_call: TRBD2
cdr3_aa: CASSLASGNTGELFF
cdr3_nt: TGCGCCAGCAGCTTGGCTAGCGGAAACACCGGGGAGCTGTTTTTT

clone_size: .
v_call: TRBV7-6
j_call: TRBJ2-2
d_call: .
cdr3_aa: CASSLGVGGAGELFF
cdr3_nt: TGTGCCAGCAGCTTAGGAGTTGGAGGTGCCGGGGAGCTGTTTTTT

clone_size: .
v_call: TRBV30
j_call: TRBJ2-1
d_call: .
cdr3_aa: CAWAPGHNEQFF
cdr3_nt: TGTGCCTGGGCACCGGGCCACAATGAGCAGTTCTTC

clone_size: medium-sized
v_call: TRBV6-2/TRBV6-3
j_call: TRBJ1-2
d_call: TRBD1
cdr3_aa: CASSIPTGRGGYTF
cdr3_nt: TGTGCCAGCAGTATCCCGACAGGGCGAGGCGGCTACACCTTC

clone_size: .
v_call: TRBV27
j_call: TRBJ2-3
d_call: .
cdr3_aa: CASSLSGSGDTQYF
cdr3_nt: TGTGCCAGCAGTTTATCAGGGAGCGGGGATACGCAGTATTTT

clone_size: few
v_call: TRBV20-1
j_call: TRBJ1-5
d_call: .
cdr3_aa: CSARKSGWNQPQHF
cdr3_nt: TGCAGTGCTAGGAAGTCAGGGTGGAATCAGCCCCAGCATTTT